Below, 17 T cell receptor beta chains from the same sample are listed, as sequenced in a study of cytomegalovirus exposure and HLA in healthy donors. The assay was immunoSEQ multiplex PCR, and TCRdb's table has in-frame clones only and misses some. This sample carries hundreds of thousands of clones, more than 80% of them seen once, and the ten largest clones take 0.83%. Sequencing was done on a sample of PBMCs. Receptor source: a woman between 18 and 29 years old in good health and CMV-seronegative.

The CDR3 loop is CASLQVSNQPQHF. CDR3 nucleotide sequence: TGTGCCAGCCTACAGGTTAGCAATCAGCCCCAGCATTTT. The chain links TRBV28 to TRBJ1-5; maybe TRBD1 (5 bases). The CDR3 runs 13 residues. The V gene lost 8 bases and the J gene lost 0 bases, with 8 bases spanning the gap. Germline V gene data show CDR1 as MDHEN and CDR2 as SYDVKM.

The V and J genes are TRBV28 and TRBJ2-3; 8 bases align to TRBD2. Losses at the gene ends were 6 bases for V and 2 bases for J; bases not matched to a gene: 10. Germline CDR1 reads MDHEN; CDR2 reads SYDVKM. This CDR3 contains 16 residues. The CDR3 loop reads CASSPSAGVNTDTQYF. The CDR3 coding sequence is TGTGCCAGCAGCCCCTCAGCGGGAGTTAACACAGATACGCAGTATTTT.

This clone was recorded only once. The chain uses TRBV2 and TRBJ1-1, with a weak D call TRBD1 (6 bases). V was clipped by 6 bases and J by 3 bases, with 11 bases between them. Germline CDR1 and CDR2: SNHLY and FYNNEI. The CDR3 runs to 13 residues. CDR3 in amino acids: CASRDSKDTEAFF. In DNA form, the CDR3 reads TGTGCCAGCAGGGACAGCAAAGACACTGAAGCTTTCTTT.

The chain couples TRBV5-1 to TRBJ1-2; no firm D call. V shed 1 base and J shed 4 bases, with 20 bases lying between them. Germline CDR1 reads SGHRS; CDR2 reads YFSETQ. The CDR3 has 17 amino acids. CDR3 amino acids: CASSLSGDPRESYGYTF. The CDR3 DNA follows: TGCGCCAGCAGCTTGAGCGGTGACCCAAGGGAGTCCTATGGCTACACCTTC.

This clone was detected only once. This CDR3 is CASTYPGQGGEKLFF. The CDR3 nucleotides read TGTGCCAGCACTTACCCCGGACAGGGAGGTGAAAAACTGTTTTTT. This sequence joins TRBV28 and TRBJ1-4, with 8 positions matching TRBD1. This CDR3 has 15 amino acids. Germline-derived CDR1 and CDR2 are MDHEN and SYDVKM. V lost 7 bases, J lost 7 bases, and 11 bases stayed unmatched.

The genes are TRBV18 and TRBJ1-2; D may be TRBD1 (6 bases). This CDR3 region has 15 residues. V lost 5 bases, J lost 3 bases, and 16 bases lay in between. Germline values: CDR1 KGHSH, CDR2 LQKENI. The DNA of the CDR3 is TGTGCCAGCTCAAGACGCCCGGGACAAGACTATGGCTACACCTTC. Translation: CASSRRPGQDYGYTF.

The chain employs TRBV19 and TRBJ1-5; D gene ambiguous. Between the trimmed V and J ends, which lost 10 bases and 9 bases, there was a span of 19 bases. The CDR3 loop spans 13 amino acids. CDR1 LNHDA and CDR2 SQIVND come from the germline V gene (reference sequence). CDR3 in amino acids: CATSGVGGPPQHF. The CDR3 coding sequence is TGTGCCACCTCCGGGGTGGGAGGGCCGCCCCAGCATTTT.

V usage is TRBV7-9 and J usage is TRBJ1-4; D is unclear. V was pared by 5 bases and J by 4 bases, with 14 bases between. This CDR3 comprises 15 residues. The germline CDR1 and CDR2 sequences are SEHNR and FQNEAQ (reference sequence). CDR3 sequence: CASSPPRGGNEKLFF. Written as DNA, the CDR3 is TGTGCCAGCAGCCCACCCCGGGGAGGTAATGAAAAACTGTTTTTT.

The gene calls are TRBV6-5 and TRBJ1-2, with no clear D. This CDR3 is 11 amino acids long. Looked up from germline, CDR1 is MNHEY and CDR2 is SVGAGI. V gave up 4 bases and J gave up 5 bases, with 5 bases separating them. The CDR3 region is CASSSAYGYTF. The DNA for the CDR3 is TGTGCCAGCAGTTCTGCGTATGGCTACACCTTC.

The rearrangement uses TRBV27 and TRBJ1-5, with 10 bases aligning to TRBD1. There are 16 residues in the CDR3. With V trimmed by 5 bases and J by 7 bases, 11 bases remained unmatched. Germline V lookup: CDR1 MNHEY, CDR2 SMNVEV (reference sequence). CDR3: CASSPTDRGLGQPQHF. The CDR3 DNA reads TGTGCCAGCAGTCCTACCGACAGGGGGCTGGGACAGCCCCAGCATTTT.

The chain recombines TRBV30 with TRBJ1-4; tentative D call: TRBD1 (6 bases). V lost 7 bases and J lost 7, with 16 bases in between. The CDR3 runs to 13 residues. Germline CDR1 GTSNPN, CDR2 SVGIG (reference sequence). The CDR3 region is CASSRGGGEKLFF. The CDR3 region has the DNA TGTGCCTCCTCTAGGGGGGGAGGTGAAAAACTGTTTTTT.

The chain joins TRBV6-1 to TRBJ1-6; D unresolved. V lost 2 bases and J 10 bases, leaving 9 bases between the germline ends. The germline gives CDR1 MNHNS, CDR2 SASEGT. The CDR3 is made up of 13 amino acids. Here the CDR3 reads CASSEIGRSPLHF. Here the CDR3 DNA reads TGTGCCAGCAGTGAAATCGGGAGATCACCCCTCCACTTT.

The genes are TRBV28 and TRBJ2-1, with TRBD2 as a possible D gene (5 bases). Trimming left V 3 bases short and J 15 bases short, with 15 bases between. CDR3 size: 12 residues. Germline V gene lookup returns CDR1 MDHEN and CDR2 SYDVKM. The CDR3 here is CASSLRVVERFF. CDR3 bases: TGTGCCAGCAGTTTGAGGGTGGTCGAACGGTTCTTC. Supplemented by reference TRBV28 and TRBJ2-1, the full variable domain reads DVKVTQSSRYLVKRTGEKVFLECVQDMDHENMFWYRQDPGLGLRLIYFSYDVKMKEKGDIPEGYSVSREKKERFSLILESASTNQTSMYLCASSLRVVERFFGPGTRLTVL.

The genes are TRBV15 and TRBJ1-1; perhaps TRBD1 as D (5 bases). The CDR3 is 16 residues long. The V and J ends lost 0 bases and 1 base respectively, with 12 bases between them. CDR1 is LNHNV and CDR2 is YYDKDF in the germline V gene (reference sequence). The CDR3 sequence: CATSRDLRQPNTEAFF. CDR3 nucleotides: TGTGCCACCAGCAGAGATCTTCGACAGCCGAACACTGAAGCTTTCTTT.

This sequence joins TRBV27 and TRBJ2-7; a possible D gene is TRBD1 (6 bases). V was trimmed by 2 bases and J by 3 bases, leaving 17 bases between them. Germline CDR1 reads MNHEY; CDR2 reads SMNVEV (reference sequence). This CDR3 region has 16 residues. CDR3 DNA: TGTGCCAGCAGTTTAGCATACAGGGTGAGGGACTACGAGCAGTACTTC. The encoded protein is CASSLAYRVRDYEQYF.

With respect to this clone: The same CDR3 is also encoded by other DNA sequences in this sample. The chain carries TRBV18 and TRBJ2-7; 8 bases align to TRBD1. The J segment lost 1 base and the V segment lost 3 bases, leaving 2 bases of the junction unmatched. The CDR3 length is 14 residues. The V gene's germline CDR1 is KGHSH and CDR2 LQKENI. The CDR3 nucleotides read TGTGCCAGCTCACCCGGGGACAGGTCCTACGAGCAGTACTTC. This sequence encodes CASSPGDRSYEQYF.

The chain joins TRBV7-9 to TRBJ2-3; 8 nucleotides align to TRBD2. Unmatched junction bases numbered 5, after V lost 9 bases and J lost 0 bases. This CDR3 is built from 14 residues. CDR1 is SEHNR and CDR2 is FQNEAQ in the germline V gene (reference sequence). The CDR3 sequence is CASKTSGSTDTQYF. The CDR3 nucleotides read TGTGCCAGTAAAACTAGCGGTAGCACAGATACGCAGTATTTT.